These T cell receptor beta chains were read from a single sample in a study of CD8 T cells in Susac syndrome. TCRdb processed the immunoSEQ multiplex PCR reads anew with MiXCR; each CDR3 protein has one entry. The repertoire has approximately 160,000 distinct CDR3 sequences, approximately 95% of them found once; the top ten carry 0.095% to 0.15%. The source material was CD4+ T cells from PBMCs. These receptors were obtained from a human donor with Susac syndrome. The CDR3 runs from the conserved cysteine through the conserved F or W. Fields, in order: clone size, V gene, J gene, D gene, CDR3 DNA, CDR3 protein. The D gene is left open where the match is weak. A clone size is listed for some rows: how often the clone was seen (once, few, many), or a class if it is expanded.

clone_size: .
v_call: TRBV2
j_call: TRBJ2-7
d_call: TRBD2
cdr3_nt: TGTGCCAGCAGGGCCCGGACTAGCGCCCCCTACGAGCAGTACTTC
cdr3_aa: CASRARTSAPYEQYF

clone_size: .
v_call: TRBV14
j_call: TRBJ2-7
d_call: .
cdr3_nt: TGTGCCAGCAGCCAAGGCCGGGGATACTCCTACGAGCAGTACTTC
cdr3_aa: CASSQGRGYSYEQYF

clone_size: .
v_call: TRBV20-1
j_call: TRBJ1-5
d_call: .
cdr3_nt: TGCAGTGCTAGTAGGGCCGGGACGGATCAGCCCCAGCATTTT
cdr3_aa: CSASRAGTDQPQHF

clone_size: .
v_call: TRBV30
j_call: TRBJ2-1
d_call: TRBD1
cdr3_nt: TGTGCCTGGAGGGACAGGGGATTAGGGGAGCAGTTCTTC
cdr3_aa: CAWRDRGLGEQFF

clone_size: .
v_call: TRBV10-3
j_call: TRBJ1-1
d_call: .
cdr3_nt: TGTGCCATGGGGGGCGGCGCGAACACTGAAGCTTTCTTT
cdr3_aa: CAMGGGANTEAFF

clone_size: .
v_call: TRBV14
j_call: TRBJ2-7
d_call: .
cdr3_nt: TGTGCCAGCAGCACGGACAGACGAGATGAGCAGTACTTC
cdr3_aa: CASSTDRRDEQYF

clone_size: .
v_call: TRBV7-9
j_call: TRBJ2-1
d_call: TRBD2
cdr3_nt: TGTGCCAGCAGCCCCCATAGCGGGGGGACTTACAATGAGCAGTTCTTC
cdr3_aa: CASSPHSGGTYNEQFF

clone_size: .
v_call: TRBV20-1
j_call: TRBJ2-1
d_call: .
cdr3_nt: TGCAGTGCCTCCTACCTGGGAAGCTCCTACAATGAGCAGTTCTTC
cdr3_aa: CSASYLGSSYNEQFF

clone_size: .
v_call: TRBV20-1
j_call: TRBJ2-2
d_call: .
cdr3_nt: TGCAGTGCTAGTCGTTCAGGGCCCGGGGAGCTGTTTTTT
cdr3_aa: CSASRSGPGELFF

clone_size: .
v_call: TRBV7-2
j_call: TRBJ1-2
d_call: .
cdr3_nt: TGTGCCAGCAGCCCGTATAGGGAGCTCGATGGCTACACCTTC
cdr3_aa: CASSPYRELDGYTF

clone_size: .
v_call: TRBV7-9
j_call: TRBJ1-1
d_call: TRBD1
cdr3_nt: TGTGCCAGCAGCATCGCCGACAGGGACGCTTTCTTT
cdr3_aa: CASSIADRDAFF

clone_size: .
v_call: TRBV11-2
j_call: TRBJ2-4
d_call: TRBD2
cdr3_nt: TGTGCCAGCACCCAACTAGCGGAAAACATTCAGTACTTC
cdr3_aa: CASTQLAENIQYF

clone_size: .
v_call: TRBV30
j_call: TRBJ2-7
d_call: .
cdr3_nt: TGTGCCTGGAGTGTACAGATGGGGGCCAGCTCCTACGAGCAGTACTTC
cdr3_aa: CAWSVQMGASSYEQYF

clone_size: once
v_call: TRBV5-6
j_call: TRBJ2-1
d_call: .
cdr3_nt: TGTGCCAGCAGCTTGCGGGCTTCCCCCTACAATGAGCAGTTCTTC
cdr3_aa: CASSLRASPYNEQFF

clone_size: .
v_call: TRBV29-1
j_call: TRBJ2-1
d_call: .
cdr3_nt: TGCAGCGTTGAATCTAGGGGGGCGTCCTACAATGAGCAGTTCTTC
cdr3_aa: CSVESRGASYNEQFF

clone_size: .
v_call: TRBV6-6
j_call: TRBJ2-1
d_call: .
cdr3_nt: TGTGCCAGCAGTTACTCGAACAATGAGCAGTTCTTC
cdr3_aa: CASSYSNNEQFF

clone_size: once
v_call: TRBV3-1
j_call: TRBJ2-3
d_call: .
cdr3_nt: TGTGCCAGCAGCCAACTCTGGGCAGATACGCAGTATTTT
cdr3_aa: CASSQLWADTQYF

clone_size: once
v_call: TRBV29-1
j_call: TRBJ1-2
d_call: .
cdr3_nt: TGCAGCGTCCGACAGGAAATCTATGGCTACACCTTC
cdr3_aa: CSVRQEIYGYTF

clone_size: .
v_call: TRBV7-2
j_call: TRBJ1-1
d_call: TRBD1
cdr3_nt: TGTGCCAGCAGCTTCACAGGGGCGAACACTGAAGCTTTCTTT
cdr3_aa: CASSFTGANTEAFF

clone_size: once
v_call: TRBV3-1
j_call: TRBJ1-1
d_call: .
cdr3_nt: TGTGCCAGCAGCCAAGGCTCTACAGGGTCCACTGAAGCTTTCTTT
cdr3_aa: CASSQGSTGSTEAFF

clone_size: .
v_call: TRBV5-1
j_call: TRBJ2-6
d_call: TRBD1
cdr3_nt: TGCGCCAGCAGCTTGGGGACAGGTGGCAACGTCCTGACTTTC
cdr3_aa: CASSLGTGGNVLTF

clone_size: .
v_call: TRBV5-1
j_call: TRBJ2-7
d_call: .
cdr3_nt: TGCGCCAGCAGCTTGGTCGGTGGCGAGCAGTACTTC
cdr3_aa: CASSLVGGEQYF

clone_size: .
v_call: TRBV4-2
j_call: TRBJ2-2
d_call: .
cdr3_nt: TGTGCCAGCAGCCAAGAACAGGCCTCTTACTCCGGGGAGCTGTTTTTT
cdr3_aa: CASSQEQASYSGELFF

clone_size: .
v_call: TRBV28
j_call: TRBJ2-1
d_call: .
cdr3_nt: TGTGCCAGCAGTTCTCCGGGCGGTAGCTCCTACAATGAGCAGTTCTTC
cdr3_aa: CASSSPGGSSYNEQFF